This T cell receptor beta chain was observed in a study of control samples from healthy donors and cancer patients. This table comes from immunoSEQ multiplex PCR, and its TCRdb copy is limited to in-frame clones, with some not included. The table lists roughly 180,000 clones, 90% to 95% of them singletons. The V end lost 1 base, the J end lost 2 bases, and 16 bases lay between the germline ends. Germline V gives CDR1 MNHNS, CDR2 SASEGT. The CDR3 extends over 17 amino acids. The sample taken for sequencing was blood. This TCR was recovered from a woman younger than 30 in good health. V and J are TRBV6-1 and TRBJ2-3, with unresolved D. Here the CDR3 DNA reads TGTGCCAGCAGTGAAGTCCGGTGGTACTTAAACACAGATACGCAGTATTTT. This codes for CASSEVRWYLNTDTQYF.